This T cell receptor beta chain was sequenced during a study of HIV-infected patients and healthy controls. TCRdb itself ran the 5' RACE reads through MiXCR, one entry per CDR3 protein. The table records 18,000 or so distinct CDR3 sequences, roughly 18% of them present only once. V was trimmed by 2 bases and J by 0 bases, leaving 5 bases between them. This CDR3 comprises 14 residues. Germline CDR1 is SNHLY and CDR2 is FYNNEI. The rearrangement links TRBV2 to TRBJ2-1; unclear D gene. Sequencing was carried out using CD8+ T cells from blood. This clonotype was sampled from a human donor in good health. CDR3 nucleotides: TGTGCCAGCAGTGAACCTAGCTCCTACAATGAGCAGTTCTTC. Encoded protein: CASSEPSSYNEQFF.